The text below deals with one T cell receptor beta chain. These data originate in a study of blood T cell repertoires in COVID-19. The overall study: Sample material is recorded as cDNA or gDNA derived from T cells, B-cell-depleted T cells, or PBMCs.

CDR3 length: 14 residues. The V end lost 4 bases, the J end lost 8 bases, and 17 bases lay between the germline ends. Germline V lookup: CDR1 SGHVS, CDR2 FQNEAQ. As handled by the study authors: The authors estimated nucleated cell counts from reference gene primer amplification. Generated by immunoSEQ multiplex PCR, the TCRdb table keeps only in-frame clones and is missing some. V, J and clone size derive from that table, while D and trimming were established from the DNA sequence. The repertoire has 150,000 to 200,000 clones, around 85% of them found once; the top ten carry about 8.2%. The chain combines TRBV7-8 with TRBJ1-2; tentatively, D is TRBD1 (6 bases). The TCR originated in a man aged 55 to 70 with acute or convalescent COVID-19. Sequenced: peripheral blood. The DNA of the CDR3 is TGTGCCAGCAGCTGGGCGGCTCAGGGGCCCGGCTACACCTTC. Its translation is CASSWAAQGPGYTF.